The sequence of this TCR beta chain was determined in a study of CD8 T cells in Susac syndrome. Random hexamers were used to reverse transcribe an amount of roughly 0.5 to 1 ug RNA. The amplification used immunoSEQ multiplex PCR on TCR beta CDR3; it spanned 54 Vbeta and 13 Jbeta. TCRdb passed the immunoSEQ multiplex PCR reads through MiXCR, listing each CDR3 protein once. The table includes 200,000 to 250,000 distinct CDR3 sequences, 95% detected once. The CDR3 covers 18 residues. CDR1 and CDR2 (germline): SGHDT, YYEEEE. The ends lost 4 bases at V and 1 base at J; junction bases unmatched: 8. The sequence derives from a human donor with multiple sclerosis. The specimen was CD4+ T cells from PBMCs. V and J are TRBV5-6 and TRBJ2-1; 13 bases agree with TRBD2. CDR3 DNA: TGTGCCAGCAGCGGACTAGCGGGAGTGGGTGGTTCCTACAATGAGCAGTTCTTC. Translation gives CASSGLAGVGGSYNEQFF. The entire variable domain, with the rest obtained from reference TRBV5-6 and TRBJ2-1, is as follows: DAGVTQSPTHLIKTRGQQVTLRCSPKSGHDTVSWYQQALGQGPQFIFQYYEEEERQRGNFPDRFSGHQFPNYSSELNVNALLLGDSALYLCASSGLAGVGGSYNEQFFGPGTRLTVL.